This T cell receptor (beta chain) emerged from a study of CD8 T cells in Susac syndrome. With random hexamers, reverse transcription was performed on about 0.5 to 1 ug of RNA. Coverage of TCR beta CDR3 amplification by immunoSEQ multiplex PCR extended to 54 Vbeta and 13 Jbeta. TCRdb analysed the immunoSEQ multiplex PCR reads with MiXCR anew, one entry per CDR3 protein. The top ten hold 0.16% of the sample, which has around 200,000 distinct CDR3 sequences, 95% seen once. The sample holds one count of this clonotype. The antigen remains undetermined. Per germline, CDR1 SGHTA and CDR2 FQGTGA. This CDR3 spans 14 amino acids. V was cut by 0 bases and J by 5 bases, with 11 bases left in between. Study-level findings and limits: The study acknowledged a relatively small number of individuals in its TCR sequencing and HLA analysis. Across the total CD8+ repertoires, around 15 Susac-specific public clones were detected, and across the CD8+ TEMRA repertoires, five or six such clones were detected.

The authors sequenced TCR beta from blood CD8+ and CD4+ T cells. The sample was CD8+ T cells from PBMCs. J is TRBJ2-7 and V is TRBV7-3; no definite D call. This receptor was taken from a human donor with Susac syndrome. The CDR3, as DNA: TGTGCCAGCAGCTTAACTGCTTCGTCCCACGAGCAGTACTTC. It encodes CASSLTASSHEQYF.